This T cell receptor beta chain was identified during a study of blood T cell repertoires in COVID-19. This table comes from immunoSEQ multiplex PCR, and its TCRdb copy is limited to in-frame clones, with some not included. Of 300,000 to 350,000 clones listed, about 87% are singletons. The length of the CDR3 is 11 residues. The germline V gene encodes CDR1 DFQATT and CDR2 SNEGSKA (reference sequence). V dropped 7 bases and J dropped 5; count of bases not matched to a gene: 4. Sequencing was performed on PBMCs or T cells enriched from blood (not recorded which). This clonotype was sampled from a man aged 25-45 years who had recovered from COVID-19. V usage is TRBV20-1 and J usage is TRBJ1-2, with 7 positions matching TRBD1. Written as DNA, the CDR3 is TGCAGTGGGACGGGACAGTATGGCTACACCTTC. This encodes CSGTGQYGYTF.